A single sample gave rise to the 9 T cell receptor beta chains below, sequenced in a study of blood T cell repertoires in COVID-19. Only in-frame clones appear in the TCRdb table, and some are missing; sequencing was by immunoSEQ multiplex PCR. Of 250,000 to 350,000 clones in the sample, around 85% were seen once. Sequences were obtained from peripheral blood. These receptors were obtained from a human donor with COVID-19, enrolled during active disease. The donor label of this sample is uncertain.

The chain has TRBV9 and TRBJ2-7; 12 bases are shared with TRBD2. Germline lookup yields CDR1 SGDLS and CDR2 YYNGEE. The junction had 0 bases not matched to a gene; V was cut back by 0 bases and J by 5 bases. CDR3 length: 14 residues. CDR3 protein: CASSVGLAGDEQYF. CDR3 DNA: TGTGCCAGCAGCGTAGGACTAGCGGGAGACGAGCAGTACTTC.

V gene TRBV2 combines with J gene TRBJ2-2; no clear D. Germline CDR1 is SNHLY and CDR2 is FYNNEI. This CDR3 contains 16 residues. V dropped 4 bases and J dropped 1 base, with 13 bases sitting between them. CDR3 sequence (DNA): TGTGCCAGCAGTGTTCTGGAGTTCCAGAACACCGGGGAGCTGTTTTTT. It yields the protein CASSVLEFQNTGELFF. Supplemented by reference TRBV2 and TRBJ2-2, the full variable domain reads EPEVTQTPSHQVTQMGQEVILRCVPISNHLYFYWYRQILGQKVEFLVSFYNNEISEKSEIFDDQFSVERPDGSNFTLKIRSTKLEDSAMYFCASSVLEFQNTGELFFGEGSRLTVL.

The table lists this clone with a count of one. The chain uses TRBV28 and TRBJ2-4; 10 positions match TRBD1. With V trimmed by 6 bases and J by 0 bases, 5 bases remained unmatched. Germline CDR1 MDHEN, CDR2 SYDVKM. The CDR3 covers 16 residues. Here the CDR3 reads CASSGQGGVAKNIQYF. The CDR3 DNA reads TGTGCCAGCAGCGGACAGGGGGGGGTAGCCAAAAACATTCAGTACTTC.

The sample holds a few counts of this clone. The CDR3 reads CASSLRGQGANYGYTF. The CDR3 nucleotides are TGTGCCAGCAGCCTAAGGGGGCAGGGGGCAAACTATGGCTACACCTTC. The gene calls are TRBV3-1 (or the pseudogene TRBV3-2) and TRBJ1-2, with 8 bases identical to TRBD1. The CDR3 extends over 16 amino acids. V trimming: 4 bases; J trimming: 2 bases; junction bases outside the gene matches: 9. The germline gives CDR1 LGHDT, CDR2 YNNKEL (reference sequence).

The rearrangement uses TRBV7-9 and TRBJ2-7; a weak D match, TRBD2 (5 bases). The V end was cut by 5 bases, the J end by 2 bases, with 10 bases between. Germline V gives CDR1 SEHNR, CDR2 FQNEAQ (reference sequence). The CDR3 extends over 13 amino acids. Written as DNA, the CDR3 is TGTGCCAGCAGCGGGAGTCCCGCCTACGAGCAGTACTTC. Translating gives CASSGSPAYEQYF.

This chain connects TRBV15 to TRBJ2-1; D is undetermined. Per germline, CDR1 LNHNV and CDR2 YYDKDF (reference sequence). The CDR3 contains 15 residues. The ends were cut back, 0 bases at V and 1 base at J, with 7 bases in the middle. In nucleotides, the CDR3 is TGTGCCACCAGCAGAGAAGGCGGTTCCTACAATGAGCAGTTCTTC. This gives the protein CATSREGGSYNEQFF.

The CDR3 loop reads CASSTGQRTQPQHF. The CDR3 region has the DNA TGTGCCAGCAGTACCGGACAACGAACTCAGCCCCAGCATTTT. The chain uses TRBV28 and TRBJ1-5, with a tentative D call TRBD1 (5 bases). Germline CDR1 is MDHEN and CDR2 is SYDVKM. This CDR3 is built from 14 residues. V lost 5 bases and J lost 6, with 14 bases in between.

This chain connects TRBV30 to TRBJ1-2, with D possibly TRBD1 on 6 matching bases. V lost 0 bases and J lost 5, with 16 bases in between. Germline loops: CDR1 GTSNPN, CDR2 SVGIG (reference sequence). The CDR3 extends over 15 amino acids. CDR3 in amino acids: CAWSVAAGVRYGYTF. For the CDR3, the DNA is TGTGCCTGGAGTGTAGCCGCAGGGGTTAGGTATGGCTACACCTTC. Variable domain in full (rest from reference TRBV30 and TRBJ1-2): SQTIHQWPATLVQPVGSPLSLECTVEGTSNPNLYWYRQAAGRGLQLLFYSVGIGQISSEVPQNLSASRPQDRQFILSSKKLLLSDSGFYLCAWSVAAGVRYGYTFGSGTRLTVV.

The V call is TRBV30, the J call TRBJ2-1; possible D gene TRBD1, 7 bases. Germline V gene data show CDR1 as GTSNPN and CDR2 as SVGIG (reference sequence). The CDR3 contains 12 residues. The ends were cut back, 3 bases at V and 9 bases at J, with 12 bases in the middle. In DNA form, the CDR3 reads TGTGCCTGGAGAACCCAGGGGGGTGAGCAGTTCTTC. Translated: CAWRTQGGEQFF.